Reported below is one T cell receptor beta chain. The antigen remains unidentified. There are 15 residues in the CDR3. Trimming removed 6 bases from V and 5 bases from J; junction bases left unmatched: 6. Per germline, CDR1 SNHLY and CDR2 FYNNEI. Produced via immunoSEQ multiplex PCR; TCRdb's table is partial and in-frame only. This sample has about 40,000 clones, with 90% found just once. A marrow graft followed busulfan-fludarabine conditioning, with cyclophosphamide on days +3 and +4. The sample comes from a study of T cells after posttransplantation cyclophosphamide. General observations from the study: Blood and skin or GI T cell repertoires showed limited TRB overlap.

The source material was PBMCs, sampled less than 70 days after allogeneic stem cell transplant with posttransplant cyclophosphamide. This sequence originates from a male patient between 60 and 69 years old who received an allogeneic stem cell transplant from a related donor and was CMV-positive. Some T cells may trace back to the graft donor. The chain carries TRBV2 and TRBJ2-5; 13 positions agree with TRBD2. CDR3 sequence: CASSELAGGRETQYF. The CDR3 nucleotides read TGTGCCAGCAGCGAACTAGCGGGGGGGCGGGAGACCCAGTACTTC.